This entry concerns a single TCR beta chain. Its antigen is as yet unknown. The data derive from a study of CXCR3-negative and CXCR3-positive naive CD8 T cells. Points from the study as a whole: After cryopreservation, CXCR3 expression dropped partially; most assays used fresh PBMCs. Memory CD8+ cells had much lower diversity, and both naive subsets had comparably high diversity.

Germline V gene lookup returns CDR1 SGHTA and CDR2 FQGTGA. This CDR3 has 13 residues. The libraries of TRB cDNA were prepared using 5' RACE with UMI labels. From its re-call of the 5' RACE reads, TCRdb lists each CDR3 protein once, without DNA. In total, the table holds about 90,000 distinct CDR3 sequences. Sequencing was performed on naive CXCR3- CD8+ T cells from blood. Indicated subset: CD45RO-CCR7+CD27+CD95- naive CD8+ T cells lacking CXCR3 (TNR3-). The clonotype was recovered from a human donor in good health. Some clones in this sample may be carry-over from other donors' samples. The rearrangement uses TRBV7-3 and TRBJ2-7; TCRdb calls TRBD1, which cannot be checked without DNA. This CDR3 reads CASSLAPTSEQYF.